A single sample is the source of the 24 T cell receptor beta chains below, sequenced in a study of tumor-infiltrating lymphocytes in primary liver carcinoma. The approximately 20-31 mg bulk tissue piece was not sorted before simultaneous RNA and DNA extraction. Making TCR beta cDNA involved around 500 ng total RNA and a constant-region primer. ARM-PCR was slightly modified, and three nested multiplex PCR rounds with it gave rise to the TCR beta libraries. Running roughly 10 cycles apiece, the first two PCR rounds relied on TRBV1-TRBV30 forward primers together with a C-beta reverse primer. From the multiplex PCR reads, TCRdb called clonotypes with MiXCR, one entry per CDR3 protein. This sample has some 87,000 distinct CDR3 sequences, with around 68% found just once. Sequencing was carried out using tumor-adjacent normal liver tissue. These receptors originate from a middle-aged man with primary liver carcinoma and hepatitis B virus infection.

For this clonotype: Compared with germline, one end of the junction differs, possibly owing to a read error. The chain uses TRBV4-1 and TRBJ2-7; 9 bases align to TRBD1. This CDR3 is built from 13 residues. The germline V gene has CDR1 MGHRA and CDR2 YSYEKL. CDR3 in amino acids: CPSSPTGGDDQYF. As DNA, the CDR3 is TGCCCCAGCAGCCCCACAGGGGGCGACGATCAGTACTTC.

This chain joins TRBV6-4 and TRBJ2-1; 7 positions agree with TRBD2. Germline assignment: CDR1 MRHNA and CDR2 SNTAGT. CDR3 size: 13 residues. The V segment lost 3 bases and the J segment 6 bases; nucleotides outside the gene matches: 2. The CDR3 reads CASSEGTINEQFF. DNA of the CDR3: TGTGCCAGCAGTGAGGGGACTATCAATGAGCAGTTCTTC.

The table lists this clonotype with a count of one. This sequence may be a read error, since a much larger clone differs from it by one base. The chain carries TRBV10-3 and TRBJ1-5; D is unresolved. Trimming took 7 bases from V and 0 from J, leaving 7 bases between them. The V gene's germline CDR1 is ENHRY and CDR2 SYGVKD. CDR3 size: 13 residues. DNA for the CDR3: TGTGCCATCATTGTGGATAGCAATCAGCCCCAGCATTTT. It specifies CAIIVDSNQPQHF.

The table lists this clonotype with a count of one. The CDR3 nucleotides read TGTGCCAGTAACACAGGGACGGGCAGTTTCAATGAGCAGTTCTTC. This encodes CASNTGTGSFNEQFF. The genes are TRBV11-2 and TRBJ2-1; TRBD1 is a possible D gene (6 bases). This CDR3 is 15 amino acids long. V lost 9 bases, J lost 6 bases, and 21 bases lay in between. Germline CDR1 SGHAT, CDR2 FQNNGV.

In the case of this clonotype: The junction differs from germline at one of its ends, possibly a read error. The rearrangement uses TRBV6-2 or TRBV6-3 and TRBJ2-3; unclear D gene. This CDR3 has 16 residues. CDR1 is MNHEY, CDR2 SVGEGT, per germline. CDR3 loop: CARSYPDMGDPDTQYF. As DNA, the CDR3 is TGTGCCAGAAGTTACCCCGACATGGGTGACCCAGATACGCAGTATTTT.

For this clonotype: This may come from a read error, since a much larger clone is one base off. The chain links TRBV6-1 to TRBJ2-3; TRBD2 aligns across 9 bases. The J segment lost 2 bases and the V segment lost 7 bases, leaving 4 bases of the junction unmatched. CDR3 size: 14 residues. CDR1 and CDR2 (germline): MNHNS, SASEGT. The CDR3 protein is CASKTGLATDTQYF. The CDR3 nucleotides are TGTGCCAGCAAGACGGGACTAGCCACAGATACGCAGTATTTT.

A note on this clonotype: A read error may explain this, as a much larger clone is one base away. The chain has TRBV28 and TRBJ2-5, with D possibly being TRBD2 (5 bases). Germline values: CDR1 MDHEN, CDR2 SYDVKM. V was trimmed by 7 bases and J by 3 bases, leaving 18 bases between them. The CDR3 covers 15 residues. CDR3 sequence: CASNSTSLAEETQYF. The CDR3 coding sequence is TGTGCCAGCAATTCCACCTCTCTAGCTGAAGAGACCCAGTACTTC.

This clonotype was seen more than once but under ten times. A much larger clone lies a single base off, so this may be a read error. V and J are TRBV4-1 and TRBJ1-1; D is possibly TRBD1 (6 bases). Germline lookup yields CDR1 MGHRA and CDR2 YSYEKL. V shed 0 bases and J shed 4 bases, with 9 bases lying between them. The CDR3 loop spans 14 amino acids. In DNA form, the CDR3 reads TGCGCCAGCAGCCAAGATGTAGGGGGCACTGAAGCTTTCTTT. Encoded protein: CASSQDVGGTEAFF.

The sample holds many counts of this clonotype. The V gene is TRBV12-3 or TRBV12-4, the J gene TRBJ2-3; D gene uncertain. This CDR3 comprises 11 residues. The germline V and J ends were trimmed by 4 bases and 6 bases, with 5 bases remaining between them. CDR3 residues: CASSSGDTQYF. CDR3 nucleotides: TGTGCCAGCAGTTCCGGCGATACGCAGTATTTT.

A remark on this clonotype: Germline and junction disagree at one end, which may indicate a read error. The rearrangement uses TRBV11-2 and TRBJ2-1; tentatively, D is TRBD2 (7 bases). Germline V gives CDR1 SGHAT, CDR2 FQNNGV. The CDR3 contains 14 residues. The CDR3 coding sequence is TGTGCCAGCAGCGGGGGGGGCTCCTACAATGAGCTGTTCTTC. Encoded protein: CASSGGGSYNELFF.

This clonotype has only a few counts. The junction does not match germline at one end; this may be a read error. The chain uses TRBV11-2 and TRBJ2-1, with 16 bases lining up with TRBD2. This CDR3 is built from 18 residues. Per germline, CDR1 SGHAT and CDR2 FQNNGV. CDR3 nucleotides: TGTGCCAGCAGCTTAGGGGGACTAGCGGGAGGGCCCTATAATGAGCGGTTCTTC. Protein sequence: CASSLGGLAGGPYNERFF.

About this clonotype itself: At one end the junction does not follow the germline gene, possibly because of a read error. The chain joins TRBV12-3 or TRBV12-4 to TRBJ2-1; 9 nucleotides match TRBD1. The length of the CDR3 is 13 residues. Written as DNA, the CDR3 is TGTGCCACCAGTTCGACAGGGGGGAATGGGCAGTTCTTC. Its protein product is CATSSTGGNGQFF.

The chain employs TRBV14 and TRBJ2-1; tentatively, D is TRBD1 (5 bases). The CDR3 loop spans 15 amino acids. Trimming cost V 4 bases and J 4 bases, with 14 bases left between them. Germline CDR1 is SGHDN and CDR2 is FVKESK. The DNA for the CDR3 is TGTGCCAGCAGCCCCCTGGACAAAGCTTACAATGAGCAGTTCTTC. It is translated as CASSPLDKAYNEQFF.

With regard to this clonotype: Compared with germline, one end of the junction differs, possibly owing to a read error. V usage is TRBV6-6 and J usage is TRBJ2-3, with TRBD1 matching 8 bases. Looked up from germline, CDR1 is MNHNY and CDR2 is SVGAGI (reference sequence). This CDR3 comprises 17 residues. CDR3 sequence (DNA): TGTGCCAGCAGTTACGTCTGGGTCAGGGGGCTGATAGATACGCAGTATTTC. Amino acid sequence: CASSYVWVRGLIDTQYF.

This clonotype was seen ten or more times. This chain links TRBV29-1 with TRBJ2-5; D is undetermined. The CDR3 has 13 residues. V lost 3 bases, J lost 1 base, and 9 bases lay in between. CDR1 and CDR2 (germline): SQVTM, ANQGSEA. The CDR3 loop is CSVDRGSQETQYF. Here the CDR3 DNA reads TGCAGCGTTGATAGAGGTTCCCAAGAGACCCAGTACTTC. The whole variable domain, filled in from reference TRBV29-1 and TRBJ2-5, reads SAVISQKPSRDICQRGTSLTIQCQVDSQVTMMFWYRQQPGQSLTLIATANQGSEATYESGFVIDKFPISRPNLTFSTLTVSNMSPEDSSIYLCSVDRGSQETQYFGPGTRLLVL.

As regards this clonotype: Lacking the conserved final phenylalanine or tryptophan, this CDR3 likely reflects a read error. V is TRBV5-4 and J is TRBJ2-5, with D possibly matching TRBD2 (5 bases). The CDR3 loop spans 14 amino acids. Trimming removed 0 bases from V and 7 bases from J, with 13 bases in between. The germline V gene has CDR1 SGHNT and CDR2 YYREEE (reference sequence). The CDR3 loop is CASSLEMGVGTQYL. CDR3 coding DNA: TGTGCCAGCAGCTTGGAGATGGGAGTGGGGACCCAGTACTTA.

As concerns this clonotype: A much larger clone sits a single nucleotide away, making a read error possible. The chain has TRBV29-1 and TRBJ1-3, with D uncertain. The germline V gene has CDR1 SQVTM and CDR2 ANQGSEA. The CDR3 length is 13 residues. The CDR3 DNA sequence: TGCGGCGCCCTGGAGGGTGGCAGAAACACCATATATTTT. It is translated as CGALEGGRNTIYF.

V and J are TRBV5-1 and TRBJ2-1; 8 bases are shared with TRBD1. The trim removed 5 bases at V and 10 bases at J, leaving 11 bases unmatched. This CDR3 contains 14 residues. From germline, CDR1 is SGHRS and CDR2 YFSETQ. This CDR3 is CASSSGQGWLEQFF. As DNA, the CDR3 is TGCGCCAGCAGTTCCGGACAGGGCTGGTTGGAGCAGTTCTTC.

This clonotype was picked up one time. One end of the junction does not line up with germline, which may come from a read error. The chain links TRBV11-2 to TRBJ1-1; possibly TRBD1 for D (5 bases). Germline CDR1 SGHAT, CDR2 FQNNGV. The length of the CDR3 is 15 residues. For the CDR3, the DNA is TGCGCCAGCAGCTTAGATCTGGGGGGAAGGGCTGAACCTTTCTTT. This codes for CASSLDLGGRAEPFF.

This clonotype was seen more than once but under ten times. The genes are TRBV28 and TRBJ2-7, with D perhaps TRBD1 or TRBD2 (6 bases each). The CDR3 runs to 13 residues. Trimming pared 8 bases from V and 2 bases from J, leaving 13 bases between. The germline V gene encodes CDR1 MDHEN and CDR2 SYDVKM. The CDR3: CASLGGLTYEQYF. The CDR3 nucleotides read TGTGCCAGCCTAGGGGGGCTAACCTACGAGCAGTACTTC.

The V call is TRBV5-1, the J call TRBJ2-5; weak D call: TRBD1 (5 bases). Germline V lookup: CDR1 SGHRS, CDR2 YFSETQ. V lost 4 bases and J lost 5, with 21 bases in between. The CDR3 extends over 16 amino acids. The CDR3, as DNA: TGCGCCAGCAGCCGTTTGGGAATGACAGATCGGGAGACCCAGTACTTC. Its translation: CASSRLGMTDRETQYF.

On this clonotype: An end of the junction does not agree with germline; a read error may underlie this. The V call is TRBV7-9, the J call TRBJ2-5; TRBD2 is a possible D gene (6 bases). The CDR3 covers 12 residues. CDR1 is SEHNR and CDR2 is FQNEAQ in the germline V gene (reference sequence). The CDR3 loop is CATGGGVKTEYF. CDR3 DNA: TGTGCCACAGGAGGCGGGGTTAAGACCGAGTACTTC.

About this clonotype: This CDR3 fails to terminate in the conserved phenylalanine or tryptophan, so it likely reflects a read error. This chain links TRBV4-1 with TRBJ2-3; D is uncertain. CDR1 is MGHRA, CDR2 YSYEKL, per germline. Trimming took 5 bases from V and 2 from J, leaving 11 bases between them. The CDR3 is 14 amino acids. CDR3 protein: CASSYRQATDTQYL. As DNA, the CDR3 is TGCGCCAGCAGCTACCGTCAGGCCACAGATACGCAGTATTTA.

For this clonotype: Compared with germline, one end of the junction differs, possibly owing to a read error. This chain links TRBV11-2 with TRBJ2-1; D tentatively fits TRBD1 or TRBD2 (6 bases each). The germline CDR1 and CDR2 sequences are SGHAT and FQNNGV. The CDR3 extends over 16 amino acids. DNA of the CDR3: TGTACCAACAGCTCGCCCGGTGGGGGGCCCTACAATAAGCAGTTCTTC. Amino acids: CTNSSPGGGPYNKQFF.